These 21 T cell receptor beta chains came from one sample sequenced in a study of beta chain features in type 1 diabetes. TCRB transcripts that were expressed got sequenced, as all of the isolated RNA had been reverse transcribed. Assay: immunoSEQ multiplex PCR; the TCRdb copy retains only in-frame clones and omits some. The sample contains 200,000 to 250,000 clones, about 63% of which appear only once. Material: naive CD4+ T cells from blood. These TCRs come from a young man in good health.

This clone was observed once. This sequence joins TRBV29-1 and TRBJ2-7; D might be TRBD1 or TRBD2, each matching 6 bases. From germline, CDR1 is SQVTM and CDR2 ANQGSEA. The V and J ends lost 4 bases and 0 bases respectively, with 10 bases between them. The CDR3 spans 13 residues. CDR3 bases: TGCAGCGTTGGAGGGGGGAGCTCCTACGAGCAGTACTTC. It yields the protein CSVGGGSSYEQYF.

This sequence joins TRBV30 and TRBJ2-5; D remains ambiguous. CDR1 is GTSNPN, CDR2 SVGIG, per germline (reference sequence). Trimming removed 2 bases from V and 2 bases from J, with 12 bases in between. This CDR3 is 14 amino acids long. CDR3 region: CAWSYGRAQETQYF. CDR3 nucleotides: TGTGCCTGGAGTTACGGAAGAGCGCAAGAGACCCAGTACTTC.

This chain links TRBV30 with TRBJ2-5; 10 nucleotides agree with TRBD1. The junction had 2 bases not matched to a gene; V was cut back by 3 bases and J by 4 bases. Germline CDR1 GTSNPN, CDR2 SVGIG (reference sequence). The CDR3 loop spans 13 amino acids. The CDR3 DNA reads TGTGCCTGGAGCCGGGACAGGGGAGAGACCCAGTACTTC. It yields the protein CAWSRDRGETQYF.

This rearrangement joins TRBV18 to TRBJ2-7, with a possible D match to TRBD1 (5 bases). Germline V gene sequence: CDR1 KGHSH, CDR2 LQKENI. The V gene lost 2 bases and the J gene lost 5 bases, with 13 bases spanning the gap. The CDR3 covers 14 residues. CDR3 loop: CASSPGQGVNEQYF. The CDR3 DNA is TGTGCCAGCTCACCAGGGCAGGGCGTCAACGAGCAGTACTTC.

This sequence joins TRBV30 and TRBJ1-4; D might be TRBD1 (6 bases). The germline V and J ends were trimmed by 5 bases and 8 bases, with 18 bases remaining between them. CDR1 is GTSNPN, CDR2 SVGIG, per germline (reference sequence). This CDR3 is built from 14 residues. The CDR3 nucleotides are TGTGCCTGGGGGGACGGGACACTGGGCGAAAAACTGTTTTTT. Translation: CAWGDGTLGEKLFF.

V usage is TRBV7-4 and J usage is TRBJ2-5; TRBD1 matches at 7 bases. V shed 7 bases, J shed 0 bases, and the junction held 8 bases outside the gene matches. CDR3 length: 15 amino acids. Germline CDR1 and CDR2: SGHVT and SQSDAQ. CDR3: CASNGDRVYQETQYF. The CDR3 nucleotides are TGTGCCAGCAATGGGGACAGAGTGTACCAAGAGACCCAGTACTTC.

The CDR3 region is CSVARVESYEQYF. The CDR3, as DNA: TGCAGCGTTGCCAGGGTGGAAAGTTACGAGCAGTACTTC. The chain uses TRBV29-1 and TRBJ2-7; the D gene is possibly TRBD1 (5 bases). Germline assignment: CDR1 SQVTM and CDR2 ANQGSEA. The CDR3 contains 13 residues. Trimming cost V 4 bases and J 4 bases, with 14 bases left between them.

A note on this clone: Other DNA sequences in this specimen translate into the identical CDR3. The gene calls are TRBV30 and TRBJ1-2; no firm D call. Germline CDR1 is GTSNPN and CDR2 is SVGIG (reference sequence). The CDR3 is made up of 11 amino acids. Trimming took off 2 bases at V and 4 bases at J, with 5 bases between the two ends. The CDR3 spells CAWSPVYGYTF. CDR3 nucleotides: TGTGCCTGGAGTCCCGTCTATGGCTACACCTTC.

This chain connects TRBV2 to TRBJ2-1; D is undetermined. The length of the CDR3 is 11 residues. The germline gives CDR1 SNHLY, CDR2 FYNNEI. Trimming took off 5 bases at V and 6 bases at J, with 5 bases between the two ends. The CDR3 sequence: CASSRTNEQFF. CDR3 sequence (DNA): TGTGCCAGCAGTAGAACCAATGAGCAGTTCTTC.

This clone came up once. The CDR3 region is CASSLAGRANYGYTF. The CDR3 region has the DNA TGTGCCAGCAGCTTAGCCGGCAGAGCTAACTATGGCTACACCTTC. This chain uses TRBV11-2 with TRBJ1-2; D call uncertain. Trimming stripped 1 base from V and 0 bases from J, with 9 bases between. The CDR3 is 15 residues long. CDR1 is SGHAT, CDR2 FQNNGV, per germline.

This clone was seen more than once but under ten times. CDR3 coding DNA: TGTGCCACCGGGAGGGTTGGAGACGAGCAGTACTTC. Amino acids: CATGRVGDEQYF. The V call is TRBV19, the J call TRBJ2-7; 8 positions match TRBD2. V dropped 10 bases and J dropped 5; count of bases not matched to a gene: 7. The germline gives CDR1 LNHDA, CDR2 SQIVND (reference sequence). The CDR3 has 12 amino acids.

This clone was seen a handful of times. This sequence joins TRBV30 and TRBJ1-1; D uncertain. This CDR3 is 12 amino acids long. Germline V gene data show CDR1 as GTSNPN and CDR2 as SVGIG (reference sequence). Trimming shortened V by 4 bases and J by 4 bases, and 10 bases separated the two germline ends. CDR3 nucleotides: TGTGCCTGGAATACTGCTGCCACTGAAGCTTTCTTT. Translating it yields CAWNTAATEAFF. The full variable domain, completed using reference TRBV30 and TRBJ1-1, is SQTIHQWPATLVQPVGSPLSLECTVEGTSNPNLYWYRQAAGRGLQLLFYSVGIGQISSEVPQNLSASRPQDRQFILSSKKLLLSDSGFYLCAWNTAATEAFFGQGTRLTVV.

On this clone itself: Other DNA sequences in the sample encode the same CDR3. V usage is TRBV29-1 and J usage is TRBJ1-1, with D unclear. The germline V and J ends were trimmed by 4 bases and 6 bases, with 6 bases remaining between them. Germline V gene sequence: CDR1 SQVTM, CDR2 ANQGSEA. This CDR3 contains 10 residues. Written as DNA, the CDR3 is TGCAGCGTTGTTGGGGCTGAAGCTTTCTTT. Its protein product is CSVVGAEAFF. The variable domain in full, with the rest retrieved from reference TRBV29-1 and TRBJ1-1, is SAVISQKPSRDICQRGTSLTIQCQVDSQVTMMFWYRQQPGQSLTLIATANQGSEATYESGFVIDKFPISRPNLTFSTLTVSNMSPEDSSIYLCSVVGAEAFFGQGTRLTVV.

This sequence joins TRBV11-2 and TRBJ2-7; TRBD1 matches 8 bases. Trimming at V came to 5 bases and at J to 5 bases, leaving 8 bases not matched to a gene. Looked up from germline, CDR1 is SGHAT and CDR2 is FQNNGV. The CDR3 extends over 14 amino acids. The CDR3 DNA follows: TGTGCCAGCAGCCCAGGACAGGGATACCACGAGCAGTACTTC. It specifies CASSPGQGYHEQYF. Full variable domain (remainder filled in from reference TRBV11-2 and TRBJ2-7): EAGVAQSPRYKIIEKRQSVAFWCNPISGHATLYWYQQILGQGPKLLIQFQNNGVVDDSQLPKDRFSAERLKGVDSTLKIQPAKLEDSAVYLCASSPGQGYHEQYFGPGTRLTVT.

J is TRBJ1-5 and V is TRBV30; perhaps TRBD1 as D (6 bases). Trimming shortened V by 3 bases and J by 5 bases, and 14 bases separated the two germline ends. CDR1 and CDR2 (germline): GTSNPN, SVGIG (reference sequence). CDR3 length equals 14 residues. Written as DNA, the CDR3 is TGTGCCTGGAGCCAGGGGAAAGGGGATCAGCCCCAGCATTTT. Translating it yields CAWSQGKGDQPQHF.

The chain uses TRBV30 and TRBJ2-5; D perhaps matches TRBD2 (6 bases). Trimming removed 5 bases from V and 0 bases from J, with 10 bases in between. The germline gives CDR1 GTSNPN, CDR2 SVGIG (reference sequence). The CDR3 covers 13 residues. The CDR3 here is CAWSLADQETQYF. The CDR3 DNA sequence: TGTGCCTGGTCTTTAGCGGACCAAGAGACCCAGTACTTC.

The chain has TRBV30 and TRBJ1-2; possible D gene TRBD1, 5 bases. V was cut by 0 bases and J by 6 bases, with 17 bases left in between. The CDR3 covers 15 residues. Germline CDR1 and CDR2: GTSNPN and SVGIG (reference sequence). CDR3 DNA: TGTGCCTGGAGTGTTTTGTTCGGGCAGGGCGATGGCTACACCTTC. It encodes CAWSVLFGQGDGYTF.

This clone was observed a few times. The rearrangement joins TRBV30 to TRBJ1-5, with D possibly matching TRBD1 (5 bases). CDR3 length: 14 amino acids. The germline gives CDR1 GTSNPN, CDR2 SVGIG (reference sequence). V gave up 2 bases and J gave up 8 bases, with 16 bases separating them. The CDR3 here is CAWSLGAILKPQHF. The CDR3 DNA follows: TGTGCCTGGAGTCTCGGGGCCATACTGAAGCCCCAGCATTTT. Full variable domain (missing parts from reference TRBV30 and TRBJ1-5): SQTIHQWPATLVQPVGSPLSLECTVEGTSNPNLYWYRQAAGRGLQLLFYSVGIGQISSEVPQNLSASRPQDRQFILSSKKLLLSDSGFYLCAWSLGAILKPQHFGDGTRLSIL.

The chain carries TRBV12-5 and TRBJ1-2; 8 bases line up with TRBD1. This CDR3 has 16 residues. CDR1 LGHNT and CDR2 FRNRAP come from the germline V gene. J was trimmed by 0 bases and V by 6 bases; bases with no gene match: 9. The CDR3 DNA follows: TGTGCTAGTGGCATCGGACAGGGCCAAGCTAACTATGGCTACACCTTC. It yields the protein CASGIGQGQANYGYTF. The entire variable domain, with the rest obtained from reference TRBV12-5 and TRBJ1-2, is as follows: DARVTQTPRHKVTEMGQEVTMRCQPILGHNTVFWYRQTMMQGLELLAYFRNRAPLDDSGMPKDRFSAEMPDATLATLKIQPSEPRDSAVYFCASGIGQGQANYGYTFGSGTRLTVV.

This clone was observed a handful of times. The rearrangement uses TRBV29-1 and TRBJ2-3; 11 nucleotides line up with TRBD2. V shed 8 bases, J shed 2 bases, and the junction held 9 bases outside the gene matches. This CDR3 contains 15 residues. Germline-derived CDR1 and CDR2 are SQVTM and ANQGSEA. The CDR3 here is CSILGLAEDTDTQYF. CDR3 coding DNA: TGCAGCATTTTGGGACTAGCGGAAGACACAGATACGCAGTATTTT.

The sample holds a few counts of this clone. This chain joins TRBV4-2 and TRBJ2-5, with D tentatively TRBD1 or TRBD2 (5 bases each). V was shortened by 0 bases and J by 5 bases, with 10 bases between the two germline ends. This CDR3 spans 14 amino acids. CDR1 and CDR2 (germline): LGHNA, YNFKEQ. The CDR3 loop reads CASSQDSGAETQYF. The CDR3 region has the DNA TGTGCCAGCAGCCAAGATTCCGGGGCGGAGACCCAGTACTTC.